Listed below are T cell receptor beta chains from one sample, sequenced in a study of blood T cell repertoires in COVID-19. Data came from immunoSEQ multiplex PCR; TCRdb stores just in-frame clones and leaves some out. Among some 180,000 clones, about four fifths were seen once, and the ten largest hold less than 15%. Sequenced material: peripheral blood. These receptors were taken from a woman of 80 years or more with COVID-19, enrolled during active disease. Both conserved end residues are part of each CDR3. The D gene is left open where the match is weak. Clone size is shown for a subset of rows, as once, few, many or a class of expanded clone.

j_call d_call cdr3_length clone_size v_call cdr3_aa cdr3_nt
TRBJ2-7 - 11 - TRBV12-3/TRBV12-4 CASSQGYEQYF TGTGCCAGCAGTCAGGGGTACGAGCAGTACTTC
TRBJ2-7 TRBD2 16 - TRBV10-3 CAISLTGTSGSYEQYF TGTGCCATCAGCTTAACAGGGACTAGCGGTTCCTACGAGCAGTACTTC
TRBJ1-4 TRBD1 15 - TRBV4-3 CASSQVLGGREKLFF TGCGCCAGCAGCCAAGTTTTAGGGGGCAGGGAAAAACTGTTTTTT
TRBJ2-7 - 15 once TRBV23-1 CASRNDRPPSYEQYF TGCGCCAGCAGAAATGACAGGCCCCCGAGCTACGAGCAGTACTTC
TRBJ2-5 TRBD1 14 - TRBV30 CAWGGGRGQETQYF TGTGCCTGGGGTGGGGGCAGGGGGCAAGAGACCCAGTACTTC
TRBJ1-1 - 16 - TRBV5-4 CASSPSAGSLNTEAFF TGTGCCAGCAGCCCTTCGGCGGGATCCCTGAACACTGAAGCTTTCTTT
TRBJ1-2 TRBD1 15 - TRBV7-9 CASRKWDRANYGYTF TGTGCCAGCAGAAAGTGGGACAGAGCTAACTATGGCTACACCTTC
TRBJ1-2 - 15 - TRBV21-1 CASSARRGGDYGYTF TGTGCCAGCAGCGCCCGGCGAGGGGGGGACTATGGCTACACCTTC
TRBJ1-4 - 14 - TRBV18 CASSPLTGSEKLFF TGTGCCAGCTCACCTTTGACAGGCTCGGAAAAACTGTTTTTT
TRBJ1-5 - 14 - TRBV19 CASSIDLLGQGLHF TGTGCCAGTAGTATAGATCTCCTCGGACAAGGGCTGCATTTT
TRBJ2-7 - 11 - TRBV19 CASRRGYEQYF TGTGCCAGTAGACGGGGTTACGAGCAGTACTTC
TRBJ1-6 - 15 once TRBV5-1 CASGATGPYNSPLHF TGCGCCAGCGGGGCAACAGGGCCCTATAATTCACCCCTCCACTTT
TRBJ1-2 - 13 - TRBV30 CAWRGGFGYGYTF TGTGCCTGGAGGGGGGGGTTTGGCTATGGCTACACCTTC
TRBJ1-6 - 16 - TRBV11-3 CASSLGSGQPNSPLHF TGTGCCAGCAGCTTAGGATCCGGACAGCCAAATTCACCCCTCCACTTT
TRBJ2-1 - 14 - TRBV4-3 CASSQDIRGVEQFF TGCGCCAGCAGCCAAGATATACGCGGGGTAGAGCAGTTCTTC
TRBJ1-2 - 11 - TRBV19 CASSRGRGYTF TGTGCCAGTAGCCGCGGCCGTGGCTACACCTTC
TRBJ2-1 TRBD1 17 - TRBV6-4 CASMKGTGTGSDNEQFF TGTGCCAGTATGAAGGGGACCGGGACAGGGAGCGACAATGAGCAGTTCTTC
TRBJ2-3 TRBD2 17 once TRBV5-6 CASSLALAGGNTDTQYF TGTGCCAGCAGCTTGGCACTAGCGGGGGGAAACACAGATACGCAGTATTTT
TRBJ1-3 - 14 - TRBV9 CASSPGTSGNTIYF TGTGCCAGCAGCCCTGGGACATCTGGAAACACCATATATTTT
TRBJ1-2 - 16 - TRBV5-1 CASSPGAAAANYGYTF TGCGCCAGCAGCCCTGGCGCGGCGGCCGCGAACTATGGCTACACCTTC
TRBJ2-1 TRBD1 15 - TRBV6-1 CASSEAGTGYNEQFF TGTGCCAGCAGTGAAGCAGGGACAGGGTACAATGAGCAGTTCTTC
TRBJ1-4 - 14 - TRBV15 CATSRDVGGEKLFF TGTGCCACCAGCAGAGATGTCGGGGGTGAAAAACTGTTTTTT
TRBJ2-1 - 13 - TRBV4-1 CASSQALYNEQFF TGCGCCAGCAGCCAAGCATTGTACAATGAGCAGTTCTTC
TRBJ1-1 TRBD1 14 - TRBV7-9 CASSLAQGYTEAFF TGTGCCAGCAGCTTAGCACAGGGGTACACTGAAGCTTTCTTT
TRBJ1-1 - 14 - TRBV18 CASSPSQVNTEAFF TGTGCCAGCTCACCTTCACAAGTAAACACTGAAGCTTTCTTT
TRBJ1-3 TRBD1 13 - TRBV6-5 CASRDGTANTIYF TGTGCCAGCAGGGACGGGACAGCCAACACCATATATTTT